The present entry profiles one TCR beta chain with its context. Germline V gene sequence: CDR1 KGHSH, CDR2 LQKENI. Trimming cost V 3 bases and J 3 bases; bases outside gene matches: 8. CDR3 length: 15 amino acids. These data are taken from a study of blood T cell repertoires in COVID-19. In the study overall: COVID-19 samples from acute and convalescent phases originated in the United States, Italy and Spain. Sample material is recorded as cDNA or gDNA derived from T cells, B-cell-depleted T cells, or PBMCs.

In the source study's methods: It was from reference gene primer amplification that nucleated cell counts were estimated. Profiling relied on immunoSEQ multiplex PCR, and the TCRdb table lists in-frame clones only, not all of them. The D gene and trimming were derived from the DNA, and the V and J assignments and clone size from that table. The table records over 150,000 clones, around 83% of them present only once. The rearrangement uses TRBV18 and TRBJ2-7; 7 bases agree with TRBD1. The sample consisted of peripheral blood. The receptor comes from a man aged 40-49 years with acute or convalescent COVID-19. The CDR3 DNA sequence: TGTGCCAGCTCACCGTCACAGGGGCCCCTCTACGAGCAGTACTTC. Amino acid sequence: CASSPSQGPLYEQYF.